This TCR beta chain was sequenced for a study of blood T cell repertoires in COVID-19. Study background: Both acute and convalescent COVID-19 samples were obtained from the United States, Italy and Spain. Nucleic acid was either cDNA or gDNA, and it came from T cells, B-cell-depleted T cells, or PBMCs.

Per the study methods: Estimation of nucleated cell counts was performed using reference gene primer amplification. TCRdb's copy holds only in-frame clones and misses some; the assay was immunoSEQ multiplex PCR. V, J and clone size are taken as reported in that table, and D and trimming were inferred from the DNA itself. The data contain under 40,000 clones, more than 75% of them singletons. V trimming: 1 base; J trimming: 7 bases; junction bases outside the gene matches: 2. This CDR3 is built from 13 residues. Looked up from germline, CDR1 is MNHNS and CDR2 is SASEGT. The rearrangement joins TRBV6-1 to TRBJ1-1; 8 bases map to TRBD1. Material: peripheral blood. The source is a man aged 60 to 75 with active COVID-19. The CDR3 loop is CASSEDRGVEAFF. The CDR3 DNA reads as TGTGCCAGCAGTGAAGACAGGGGGGTTGAAGCTTTCTTT.